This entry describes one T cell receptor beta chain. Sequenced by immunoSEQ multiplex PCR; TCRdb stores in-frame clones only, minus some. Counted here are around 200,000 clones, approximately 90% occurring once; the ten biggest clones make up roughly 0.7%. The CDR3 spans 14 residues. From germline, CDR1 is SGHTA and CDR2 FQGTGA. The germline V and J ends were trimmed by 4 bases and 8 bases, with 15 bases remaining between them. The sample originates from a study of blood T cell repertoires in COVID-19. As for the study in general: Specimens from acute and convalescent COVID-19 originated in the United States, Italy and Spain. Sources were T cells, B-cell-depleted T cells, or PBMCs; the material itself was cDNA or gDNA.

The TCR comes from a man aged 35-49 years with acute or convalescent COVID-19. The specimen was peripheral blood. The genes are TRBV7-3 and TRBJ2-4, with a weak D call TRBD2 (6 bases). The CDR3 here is CASSSQGGFDIQYF. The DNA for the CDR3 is TGTGCCAGCAGCTCCCAGGGAGGTTTCGACATTCAGTACTTC.